The 26 T cell receptor beta chains given below trace back to one sample, sequenced in a study of T cell changes during pregnancy in multiple sclerosis. Using immunoSEQ multiplex PCR, the repertoire was profiled, and TCRdb retains in-frame clones only, with some absent. The profile covers about 120,000 clones, with 90% to 95% appearing a single time and roughly 6.2% taken by the ten largest. The sample here was peripheral blood, taken before pregnancy. These receptors all come from a female donor with multiple sclerosis, enrolled in a pregnancy study.

V and J are TRBV7-7 and TRBJ2-5, with TRBD1 identical over 9 bases. From germline, CDR1 is SSHAT and CDR2 FNYEAQ (reference sequence). The CDR3 has 15 residues. Trimming cost V 5 bases and J 4 bases; bases outside gene matches: 8. CDR3 residues: CASSQDRGSGETQYF. The CDR3 nucleotides are TGTGCCAGCAGCCAGGACAGGGGTTCAGGAGAGACCCAGTACTTC. The variable domain in full, with the rest retrieved from reference TRBV7-7 and TRBJ2-5, is GAGVSQSPRYKVTKRGQDVTLRCDPISSHATLYWYQQALGQGPEFLTYFNYEAQPDKSGLPSDRFSAERPEGSISTLTIQRTEQRDSAMYRCASSQDRGSGETQYFGPGTRLLVL.

The chain joins TRBV6-6 to TRBJ1-3; perhaps TRBD1 as D (5 bases). Germline lookup yields CDR1 MNHNY and CDR2 SVGAGI (reference sequence). V gave up 6 bases and J gave up 0 bases, with 12 bases separating them. The CDR3 totals 15 residues. The CDR3 sequence is CASSLDSRSGNTIYF. The CDR3 bases are TGTGCCAGCAGCCTCGACAGCCGCTCTGGAAACACCATATATTTT.

V is TRBV5-1 and J is TRBJ1-2; 9 bases match TRBD1. V lost 4 bases to trimming and J lost 2 bases; unmatched junction nucleotides: 9. CDR1 and CDR2 from the germline V gene are SGHRS and YFSETQ. This CDR3 is 16 amino acids long. CDR3 amino acids: CASSPNPGTGNYGYTF. DNA of the CDR3: TGCGCCAGCAGCCCCAACCCGGGGACAGGGAACTATGGCTACACCTTC.

The chain uses TRBV5-5 and TRBJ2-2; D ambiguous. The CDR3 runs 15 residues. Germline CDR1 SGHKS, CDR2 YYEKEE (reference sequence). Trimming took 3 bases from V and 1 from J, leaving 10 bases between them. DNA of the CDR3: TGTGCCAGCAGCTCCGGGTTGGGGAACACCGGGGAGCTGTTTTTT. Amino acid sequence: CASSSGLGNTGELFF.

This clone was seen more than once but under ten times. This rearrangement joins TRBV9 to TRBJ1-3; D is ambiguous. Germline V gene data show CDR1 as SGDLS and CDR2 as YYNGEE. The CDR3 is made up of 14 amino acids. V was clipped by 0 bases and J by 8 bases, with 12 bases between them. CDR3 sequence reads: CASSVGPGGDTIYF. For the CDR3, the DNA is TGTGCCAGCAGCGTAGGGCCAGGCGGGGACACCATATATTTT.

The chain employs TRBV6-1 and TRBJ2-3; 12 bases fit TRBD2. The CDR3 length is 15 residues. The germline CDR1 and CDR2 sequences are MNHNS and SASEGT. V was clipped by 1 base and J by 6 bases; unmatched bases: 2. The CDR3 is CASSEVTSGGDTQYF. CDR3 sequence (DNA): TGTGCCAGCAGTGAAGTAACTAGCGGGGGGGATACGCAGTATTTT.

The chain employs TRBV28 and TRBJ1-4; 7 positions match TRBD1. The length of the CDR3 is 14 residues. V lost 5 bases to trimming and J lost 8 bases; unmatched junction nucleotides: 8. Germline loops: CDR1 MDHEN, CDR2 SYDVKM. CDR3 in amino acids: CASSPGGFVEKLFF. In DNA, the CDR3 is TGTGCCAGCAGTCCAGGGGGGTTTGTGGAAAAACTGTTTTTT.

The genes are TRBV2 and TRBJ1-5; D is perhaps TRBD1 (5 bases). The CDR3 consists of 14 residues. Per germline, CDR1 SNHLY and CDR2 FYNNEI. Trimming stripped 6 bases from V and 3 bases from J, with 12 bases between. CDR3 residues: CASSQEGNNQPQHF. For the CDR3, the DNA is TGTGCCAGCAGCCAGGAGGGGAACAATCAGCCCCAGCATTTT.

The J gene is TRBJ2-1, the V gene TRBV7-9; unclear D gene. The germline V and J ends were trimmed by 2 bases and 6 bases, with 8 bases remaining between them. The V gene's germline CDR1 is SEHNR and CDR2 FQNEAQ (reference sequence). There are 13 residues in the CDR3. Here the CDR3 reads CASSLTPGNEQFF. CDR3 nucleotides: TGTGCCAGCAGCTTAACCCCAGGCAATGAGCAGTTCTTC.

CDR3 nucleotide sequence: TGTGCCAGCAGCTTGAAGACTACTGGCGAGCAGTACTTC. This encodes CASSLKTTGEQYF. The gene calls are TRBV11-3 and TRBJ2-7, with D perhaps TRBD2 (5 bases). Trimming pared 3 bases from V and 6 bases from J, leaving 12 bases between. Per germline, CDR1 SGHNT and CDR2 YENEEA. The CDR3 extends over 13 amino acids.

The V gene is TRBV5-1, the J gene TRBJ1-3; 7 nucleotides match TRBD1. The V gene end was trimmed by 4 bases and the J gene end by 3 bases; junction bases not matched to a gene: 13. The CDR3 runs to 17 residues. Germline CDR1 and CDR2: SGHRS and YFSETQ. The CDR3: CASSKTLRGSGGNTIYF. In DNA form, the CDR3 reads TGCGCCAGCAGCAAGACCCTCAGGGGGTCTGGTGGAAACACCATATATTTT.

J is TRBJ2-6 and V is TRBV5-1, with 13 bases identical to TRBD2. The germline gives CDR1 SGHRS, CDR2 YFSETQ. The CDR3 has 19 residues. The V gene end was trimmed by 4 bases and the J gene end by 0 bases; junction bases not matched to a gene: 7. The CDR3 DNA reads TGCGCCAGCAGCGCCTATAGACTAGCGGGAGGCTCTGGGGCCAACGTCCTGACTTTC. Amino acid sequence: CASSAYRLAGGSGANVLTF.

The chain joins TRBV19 to TRBJ2-7; unclear D gene. The CDR3 has 13 amino acids. V dropped 5 bases and J dropped 3 bases, with 11 bases sitting between them. The germline gives CDR1 LNHDA, CDR2 SQIVND (reference sequence). This chain's CDR3 is CASSPTIVYEQYF. DNA for the CDR3: TGTGCCAGTAGTCCCACGATAGTCTACGAGCAGTACTTC.

The chain joins TRBV6-1 to TRBJ2-5, with D tentatively TRBD2 (6 bases). The length of the CDR3 is 14 residues. The germline CDR1 and CDR2 sequences are MNHNS and SASEGT. V was shortened by 6 bases and J by 5 bases, with 16 bases between the two germline ends. Here the CDR3 DNA reads TGTGCCAGCAGGACGGGGGACGGACGGGAGACCCAGTACTTC. The encoded protein is CASRTGDGRETQYF.

The rearrangement joins TRBV2 to TRBJ1-3, with D hard to call. Trimming stripped 4 bases from V and 0 bases from J, with 19 bases between. CDR1 is SNHLY, CDR2 FYNNEI, per germline. The CDR3 extends over 18 amino acids. CDR3 DNA: TGTGCCAGCAGTGTCGTGGGTCCGGGTAGTCACTCTGGAAACACCATATATTTT. Translating it yields CASSVVGPGSHSGNTIYF.

The chain is built from TRBV5-1 and TRBJ1-5; 7 bases align to TRBD1. Germline V lookup: CDR1 SGHRS, CDR2 YFSETQ. The CDR3 contains 14 residues. With 4 bases clipped from V and 6 bases from J, the junction kept 7 bases outside the gene matches. The CDR3 coding sequence is TGCGCCAGCAGCGACACAGGGGATGGTCAGCCCCAGCATTTT. Amino acids: CASSDTGDGQPQHF. Drawing the rest from reference TRBV5-1 and TRBJ1-5, the complete variable domain is KAGVTQTPRYLIKTRGQQVTLSCSPISGHRSVSWYQQTPGQGLQFLFEYFSETQRNKGNFPGRFSGRQFSNSRSEMNVSTLELGDSALYLCASSDTGDGQPQHFGDGTRLSIL.

The chain uses TRBV28 and TRBJ2-5; D gene ambiguous. The germline CDR1 and CDR2 sequences are MDHEN and SYDVKM. There are 11 residues in the CDR3. V lost 5 bases, J lost 4 bases, and 5 bases lay in between. The CDR3 is CASSTGETQYF. CDR3 DNA: TGTGCCAGCAGTACTGGAGAGACCCAGTACTTC.

The chain employs TRBV11-3 and TRBJ2-2; TRBD1 agrees at 9 bases. The germline V gene has CDR1 SGHNT and CDR2 YENEEA. The junction had 5 bases not matched to a gene; V was cut back by 5 bases and J by 1 base. The CDR3 is 16 residues long. The CDR3 loop is CASSQTGGWNTGELFF. In DNA form, the CDR3 reads TGTGCCAGCAGCCAAACAGGGGGCTGGAACACCGGGGAGCTGTTTTTT.

This chain connects TRBV5-1 to TRBJ1-3; tentative D call: TRBD1 (5 bases). V lost 4 bases, J lost 2 bases, and 13 bases lay in between. This CDR3 contains 15 residues. Germline assignment: CDR1 SGHRS and CDR2 YFSETQ. The CDR3 region has the DNA TGCGCCAGCAGCAAACACCAGGGTCCTGGAAACACCATATATTTT. Its translation is CASSKHQGPGNTIYF.

The chain couples TRBV6-1 to TRBJ2-3, with no clear D. The length of the CDR3 is 14 residues. V was trimmed by 4 bases and J by 10 bases, leaving 18 bases between them. Germline values: CDR1 MNHNS, CDR2 SASEGT. CDR3 residues: CASSGGAHNLPQYF. The CDR3 DNA follows: TGTGCCAGCAGTGGAGGAGCCCACAACCTCCCGCAGTATTTT.

This clone was seen a single time. This rearrangement joins TRBV28 to TRBJ2-1, with TRBD2 matching 10 bases. Trimming at V came to 4 bases and at J to 7 bases, leaving 10 bases not matched to a gene. Germline CDR1 and CDR2: MDHEN and SYDVKM. This CDR3 is built from 16 residues. CDR3 in amino acids: CASSSPSGRGSNEQFF. The CDR3 nucleotides read TGTGCCAGCAGTTCCCCCAGCGGGAGGGGGTCGAATGAGCAGTTCTTC.

This sequence joins TRBV9 and TRBJ2-1; 16 nucleotides align to TRBD2. The CDR3 spans 20 residues. Germline CDR1 and CDR2: SGDLS and YYNGEE. V lost 4 bases to trimming and J lost 2 bases; unmatched junction nucleotides: 12. The CDR3 reads CASSPWPGLAGGTTYNEQFF. CDR3 bases: TGTGCCAGCAGCCCCTGGCCGGGACTAGCGGGGGGGACCACCTACAATGAGCAGTTCTTC.

This sequence joins TRBV2 and TRBJ2-3; D is undetermined. Trimming stripped 7 bases from V and 6 bases from J, with 11 bases between. The CDR3 contains 12 residues. Looked up from germline, CDR1 is SNHLY and CDR2 is FYNNEI. This chain's CDR3 is CASTKEVDTQYF. In nucleotides, the CDR3 is TGTGCCAGCACCAAAGAGGTGGATACGCAGTATTTT.

J is TRBJ1-4 and V is TRBV5-1, with D possibly matching TRBD1 (6 bases). This CDR3 comprises 13 residues. V lost 0 bases and J 8 bases, leaving 8 bases between the germline ends. CDR1 is SGHRS and CDR2 is YFSETQ in the germline V gene. The CDR3 reads CASSLAGDEKLFF. For the CDR3, the DNA is TGCGCCAGCAGCTTGGCAGGGGACGAAAAACTGTTTTTT.

V is TRBV5-1 and J is TRBJ2-7, with TRBD1 matching 8 bases. CDR3 length: 18 amino acids. CDR1 and CDR2 from the germline V gene are SGHRS and YFSETQ. The trim removed 0 bases at V and 2 bases at J, leaving 13 bases unmatched. CDR3 protein: CASSLGPRGTGATYEQYF. The CDR3 bases are TGCGCCAGCAGCTTGGGGCCGAGGGGGACAGGAGCAACCTACGAGCAGTACTTC.

The chain combines TRBV28 with TRBJ1-5; D might be TRBD1 (5 bases). The V end was cut by 5 bases, the J end by 0 bases, with 11 bases between. This CDR3 is built from 15 residues. Germline CDR1 reads MDHEN; CDR2 reads SYDVKM. CDR3 residues: CASSPLRGSNQPQHF. CDR3 bases: TGTGCCAGCAGTCCCCTTAGGGGTAGCAATCAGCCCCAGCATTTT. Complete variable domain (other parts from reference TRBV28 and TRBJ1-5): DVKVTQSSRYLVKRTGEKVFLECVQDMDHENMFWYRQDPGLGLRLIYFSYDVKMKEKGDIPEGYSVSREKKERFSLILESASTNQTSMYLCASSPLRGSNQPQHFGDGTRLSIL.